Presented here are 25 T cell receptor beta chains from one specimen sequenced in a study of cytomegalovirus exposure and HLA in healthy donors. The assay was immunoSEQ multiplex PCR, and TCRdb's table has in-frame clones only and misses some. The table lists 110,000 to 150,000 clones, almost 85% of them singletons. The source material was PBMCs. These receptors were collected from a woman in her 30s in good health and CMV-seronegative.

This clone was recorded only once. The chain joins TRBV14 to TRBJ1-1; tentatively, D is TRBD1 (6 bases). The CDR3 contains 14 residues. V dropped 4 bases and J dropped 4 bases, with 13 bases sitting between them. Germline V lookup: CDR1 SGHDN, CDR2 FVKESK. The DNA for the CDR3 is TGTGCCAGCAGCCCCGCTACAGGGTTCACTGAAGCTTTCTTT. It codes for CASSPATGFTEAFF.

The rearrangement joins TRBV6-1 to TRBJ1-3, with D hard to call. The CDR3 is 14 amino acids. The germline CDR1 and CDR2 sequences are MNHNS and SASEGT. V gave up 3 bases and J gave up 0 bases, with 6 bases separating them. The CDR3 coding sequence is TGTGCCAGCAGTGACCACATCTCTGGAAACACCATATATTTT. Protein sequence: CASSDHISGNTIYF.

V usage is TRBV7-9 and J usage is TRBJ1-1; D ambiguous. The CDR3 runs 12 residues. CDR1 is SEHNR, CDR2 FQNEAQ, per germline (reference sequence). Trimming took off 6 bases at V and 4 bases at J, with 9 bases between the two ends. The CDR3 loop reads CASRDEGTEAFF. In DNA, the CDR3 is TGTGCCAGCAGAGATGAGGGCACTGAAGCTTTCTTT.

The chain joins TRBV6-6 to TRBJ2-7; tentative D call: TRBD1 (7 bases). CDR3 length equals 14 residues. Trimming left V 6 bases short and J 4 bases short, with 16 bases between. The V gene's germline CDR1 is MNHNY and CDR2 SVGAGI (reference sequence). The chain's CDR3 is CASSPPEGQYEQYF. In DNA form, the CDR3 reads TGTGCCAGCAGCCCGCCGGAGGGACAGTACGAGCAGTACTTC.

The chain uses TRBV18 and TRBJ2-1, with a tentative D call TRBD1 (6 bases). Germline V gene sequence: CDR1 KGHSH, CDR2 LQKENI. With 3 bases removed from V and 0 bases from J, the gap between germline ends came to 15 bases. The CDR3 sequence is 17 residues long. CDR3 sequence (DNA): TGTGCCAGCTCACCCGGACAGAAAACAAACTCCTACAATGAGCAGTTCTTC. This codes for CASSPGQKTNSYNEQFF.

This clone appeared a few times. V gene TRBV18 combines with J gene TRBJ1-6, with TRBD1 as a possible D gene (5 bases). This CDR3 region has 15 residues. The ends were cut back, 4 bases at V and 5 bases at J, with 12 bases in the middle. Germline loops: CDR1 KGHSH, CDR2 LQKENI. The CDR3, as DNA: TGTGCCAGCTCACACTCGACAGTCAATAATTCACCCCTCCACTTT. It codes for CASSHSTVNNSPLHF.

V usage is TRBV7-2 and J usage is TRBJ2-3; possibly TRBD2 for D (7 bases). The V and J ends lost 10 bases and 6 bases respectively, with 17 bases between them. CDR1 and CDR2 (germline): SGHTA, FQGNSA. This CDR3 spans 13 amino acids. CDR3: CATGGGGMDTQYF. The CDR3 DNA sequence: TGTGCCACCGGAGGGGGGGGAATGGATACGCAGTATTTT.

Details on this clone: Other DNA variants within this sample encode the same CDR3. The rearrangement joins TRBV7-2 to TRBJ1-2, with a weak D call TRBD1 (5 bases). Trimming took 1 base from V and 2 from J, leaving 8 bases between them. Germline V gene sequence: CDR1 SGHTA, CDR2 FQGNSA. The CDR3 covers 14 residues. The chain's CDR3 is CASSLDSGNYGYTF. The CDR3 DNA is TGTGCCAGCAGCTTAGACTCAGGGAACTATGGCTACACCTTC.

This clone was seen only once. The rearrangement uses TRBV5-1 and TRBJ2-7; 8 bases fit TRBD1. The CDR3 has 14 residues. The V and J ends lost 2 bases and 5 bases, in that order; junction bases with no gene match: 6. Germline-derived CDR1 and CDR2 are SGHRS and YFSETQ. In DNA form, the CDR3 reads TGCGCCAGCAGCTTCGGACAGGGTAGGCACGAGCAGTACTTC. It translates to CASSFGQGRHEQYF.

V and J are TRBV6-5 and TRBJ1-1; D gene unclear. This CDR3 has 12 amino acids. V was shortened by 6 bases and J by 3 bases, with 8 bases between the two germline ends. The germline CDR1 and CDR2 sequences are MNHEY and SVGAGI. The CDR3 loop is CASSRSDTEAFF. The DNA of the CDR3 is TGTGCCAGCAGCAGGTCGGACACTGAAGCTTTCTTT.

CDR3 in amino acids: CASSLQGSETQYF. The CDR3 nucleotides are TGCGCCAGCAGCCTACAGGGTTCAGAGACCCAGTACTTC. The genes are TRBV5-1 and TRBJ2-5, with a tentative D call TRBD1 (6 bases). Trimming took off 4 bases at V and 4 bases at J, with 11 bases between the two ends. This CDR3 region has 13 residues. CDR1 SGHRS and CDR2 YFSETQ come from the germline V gene.

This CDR3 reads CASTPLVANTEAFF. In DNA form, the CDR3 reads TGTGCCAGCACCCCCTTGGTAGCGAACACTGAAGCTTTCTTT. The V call is TRBV2, the J call TRBJ1-1; D gene ambiguous. V lost 7 bases, J lost 1 base, and 13 bases lay in between. Germline CDR1 is SNHLY and CDR2 is FYNNEI. This CDR3 is built from 14 residues.

Only one count was recorded for this clone. This sequence joins TRBV6-5 and TRBJ2-7; possibly TRBD2 for D (5 bases). Germline CDR1 MNHEY, CDR2 SVGAGI. Trimming shortened V by 0 bases and J by 2 bases, and 8 bases separated the two germline ends. The CDR3 is made up of 14 amino acids. DNA for the CDR3: TGTGCCAGCAGTTACTCGAGGGATACCTACGAGCAGTACTTC. This gives the protein CASSYSRDTYEQYF.

V and J are TRBV28 and TRBJ1-5, with unresolved D. Germline V gene data show CDR1 as MDHEN and CDR2 as SYDVKM. The CDR3 is made up of 16 amino acids. Between the trimmed V and J ends, which lost 6 bases and 1 base, there was a span of 16 bases. The CDR3 is CASSTLRSPSNQPQHF. CDR3 bases: TGTGCCAGCAGCACCTTGAGGAGCCCAAGCAATCAGCCCCAGCATTTT.

The V and J genes are TRBV7-6 and TRBJ2-7; 8 bases agree with TRBD1. CDR1 is SGHVS and CDR2 is FNYEAQ in the germline V gene. CDR3 size: 15 residues. With 6 bases clipped from V and 2 bases from J, the junction kept 9 bases outside the gene matches. In DNA form, the CDR3 reads TGTGCCAGCAGTTTCTTGACAGGGGCCGCCTACGAGCAGTACTTC. This codes for CASSFLTGAAYEQYF.

This chain links TRBV19 with TRBJ2-5; D perhaps matches TRBD1 (5 bases). This CDR3 region has 13 residues. V lost 2 bases and J lost 5, with 9 bases in between. Germline V gene sequence: CDR1 LNHDA, CDR2 SQIVND (reference sequence). This CDR3 is CASSIRGSETQYF. CDR3 coding DNA: TGTGCCAGTAGTATAAGGGGATCGGAGACCCAGTACTTC. Full variable domain (rest looked up from reference TRBV19 and TRBJ2-5): DGGITQSPKYLFRKEGQNVTLSCEQNLNHDAMYWYRQDPGQGLRLIYYSQIVNDFQKGDIAEGYSVSREKKESFPLTVTSAQKNPTAFYLCASSIRGSETQYFGPGTRLLVL.

The sample holds a few counts of this clone. The chain couples TRBV6-5 to TRBJ2-3, with D possibly being TRBD1 (6 bases). CDR1 and CDR2 from the germline V gene are MNHEY and SVGAGI. Trimming shortened V by 6 bases and J by 0 bases, and 10 bases separated the two germline ends. The CDR3 consists of 14 residues. Here the CDR3 reads CASSDRWSTDTQYF. In DNA, the CDR3 is TGTGCCAGCAGCGACAGGTGGAGCACAGATACGCAGTATTTT.

The V and J genes are TRBV4-2 and TRBJ2-1; 10 bases agree with TRBD2. Looked up from germline, CDR1 is LGHNA and CDR2 is YNFKEQ. The CDR3 runs 17 residues. The V and J ends lost 7 bases and 0 bases, in that order; junction bases with no gene match: 9. The CDR3 reads CASTRLAGQSSYNEQFF. CDR3 in DNA: TGTGCCAGCACCCGACTAGCGGGTCAGAGCTCCTACAATGAGCAGTTCTTC.

The chain combines TRBV6-5 with TRBJ2-7; 10 nucleotides agree with TRBD1. CDR1 MNHEY and CDR2 SVGAGI come from the germline V gene. This CDR3 region has 16 residues. The ends lost 0 bases at V and 6 bases at J; junction bases unmatched: 8. CDR3 amino acids: CASSYSIGDRGAEQYF. The DNA for the CDR3 is TGTGCCAGCAGTTACTCGATAGGGGACAGGGGTGCCGAGCAGTACTTC.

The gene calls are TRBV7-9 and TRBJ2-2, with 11 bases aligning to TRBD1. After removal of 4 bases from V and 6 bases from J, the junction contained 4 bases not matched to a gene. Germline V gene lookup returns CDR1 SEHNR and CDR2 FQNEAQ (reference sequence). The CDR3 sequence is 15 residues long. The CDR3 DNA is TGTGCCAGCAGCTCAGGGACAGGGGGGCCCGGGGAGCTGTTTTTT. Residues: CASSSGTGGPGELFF.

This clone was seen ten or more times. This rearrangement joins TRBV2 to TRBJ2-4; TRBD1 matches at 7 bases. The CDR3 is 14 residues long. In germline, CDR1 is SNHLY, CDR2 FYNNEI. J lost 5 bases, V lost 5 bases, and 6 bases had no gene match. CDR3 in DNA: TGTGCCAGCAGTATACAGGGGATTCAAAACATTCAGTACTTC. Protein sequence: CASSIQGIQNIQYF. Variable domain in full (rest from reference TRBV2 and TRBJ2-4): EPEVTQTPSHQVTQMGQEVILRCVPISNHLYFYWYRQILGQKVEFLVSFYNNEISEKSEIFDDQFSVERPDGSNFTLKIRSTKLEDSAMYFCASSIQGIQNIQYFGAGTRLSVL.

This clone turned up a few times. This rearrangement joins TRBV27 to TRBJ1-4; perhaps TRBD1 as D (6 bases). The CDR3 totals 13 residues. V was pared by 5 bases and J by 8 bases, with 12 bases between. CDR1 is MNHEY and CDR2 is SMNVEV in the germline V gene (reference sequence). CDR3 loop: CASSTLGTEKLFF. In DNA form, the CDR3 reads TGTGCCAGCAGTACCCTTGGGACAGAAAAACTGTTTTTT.

The J gene is TRBJ1-1, the V gene TRBV5-1; D may be TRBD1 (6 bases). V dropped 0 bases and J dropped 1 base, with 13 bases sitting between them. Per the germline V gene, CDR1 is SGHRS and CDR2 is YFSETQ. This CDR3 region has 16 residues. The CDR3 DNA follows: TGCGCCAGCAGCTTGGAGGAATTACAGGGGAACACTGAAGCTTTCTTT. The encoded protein is CASSLEELQGNTEAFF.

This clone appeared a few times. The CDR3 loop is CASSPRVLNTEAFF. Written as DNA, the CDR3 is TGTGCCAGCAGTCCCAGGGTTTTGAACACTGAAGCTTTCTTT. This sequence joins TRBV28 and TRBJ1-1; perhaps TRBD1 as D (5 bases). The CDR3 sequence is 14 residues long. The germline V gene has CDR1 MDHEN and CDR2 SYDVKM. V was pared by 5 bases and J by 0 bases, with 10 bases between.

This clone has only a few counts. The V call is TRBV2, the J call TRBJ1-5; the D is unclear. Germline loops: CDR1 SNHLY, CDR2 FYNNEI. The ends were cut back, 3 bases at V and 5 bases at J, with 5 bases in the middle. This CDR3 comprises 12 residues. CDR3 amino acids: CASSDSYQPQHF. The CDR3 coding sequence is TGTGCCAGCAGTGACTCGTATCAGCCCCAGCATTTT.